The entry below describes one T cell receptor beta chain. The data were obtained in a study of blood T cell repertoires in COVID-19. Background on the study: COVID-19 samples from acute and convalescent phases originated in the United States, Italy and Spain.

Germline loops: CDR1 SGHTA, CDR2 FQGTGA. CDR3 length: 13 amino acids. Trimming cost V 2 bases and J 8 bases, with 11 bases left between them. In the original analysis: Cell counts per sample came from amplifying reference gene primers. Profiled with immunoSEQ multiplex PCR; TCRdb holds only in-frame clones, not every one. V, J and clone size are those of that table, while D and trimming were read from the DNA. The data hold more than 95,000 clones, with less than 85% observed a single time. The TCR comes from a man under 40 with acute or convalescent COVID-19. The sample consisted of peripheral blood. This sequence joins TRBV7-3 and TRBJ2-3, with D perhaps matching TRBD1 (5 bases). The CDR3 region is CASSLHSQGTQYF. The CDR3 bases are TGTGCCAGCAGCTTACATAGTCAGGGTACGCAGTATTTT. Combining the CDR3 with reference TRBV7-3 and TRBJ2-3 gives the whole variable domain GAGVSQTPSNKVTEKGKYVELRCDPISGHTALYWYRQSLGQGPEFLIYFQGTGAADDSGLPNDRFFAVRPEGSVSTLKIQRTERGDSAVYLCASSLHSQGTQYFGPGTRLTVL.